These T cell receptor beta chains were read from a single sample in a study of T-cell reconstitution after alpha-beta-depleted transplantation in children. TCRdb reanalysed the PCR reads using MiXCR and keeps one entry per CDR3 protein. Found here are roughly 200,000 distinct CDR3 sequences, around 9.6% of them singletons; the top ten hold 6.2%. Sequenced material: PBMCs from the stem cell graft donor, taken from the stem cell graft. These receptors came from a human donor who donated a stem cell graft to a child with acute lymphoblastic leukemia. Each CDR3 is given with its conserved first and last residue. A D gene is named only where the DNA matches it firmly. A row's size may be missing; if present it is once, few, many or a size class.

abundance,v_gene,d_gene,j_gene,CDR3aa,CDR3nt
many,TRBV20-1,TRBD2,TRBJ2-5,CSGGLTSGKETQYF,TGCAGTGGGGGGTTGACTAGCGGGAAAGAGACCCAGTACTTC
few,TRBV18,NA,TRBJ1-2,CASSPRGGDYGYTF,TGTGCCAGCTCACCGCGAGGGGGAGACTATGGCTACACCTTC
NA,TRBV20-1,NA,TRBJ1-5,CSARDSGNQPQHF,TGCAGTGCTAGAGATTCCGGCAATCAGCCCCAGCATTTT
many,TRBV7-2,TRBD2,TRBJ2-1,CASSRTSGGFFEQFF,TGTGCCAGCAGCCGGACTAGCGGGGGATTTTTTGAGCAGTTCTTC
few,TRBV19,NA,TRBJ2-7,CASSIGVGSYEQYF,TGTGCCAGTAGTATCGGGGTCGGATCCTACGAGCAGTACTTC
NA,TRBV5-5,TRBD1,TRBJ1-4,CASSQWDRGIEKLFF,TGTGCCAGCAGCCAGTGGGACAGGGGAATTGAAAAACTGTTTTTT
many,TRBV3-1,TRBD1,TRBJ1-1,CASSPTGVGAEAFF,TGTGCCAGCAGCCCAACAGGGGTTGGAGCTGAAGCTTTCTTT
few,TRBV10-3,NA,TRBJ1-1,CAISEGQMNTEAFF,TGTGCCATCAGTGAGGGACAGATGAACACTGAAGCTTTCTTT
many,TRBV9,TRBD1,TRBJ2-5,CASSVEGGRETQYF,TGTGCCAGCAGCGTAGAAGGGGGCAGGGAGACCCAGTACTTC
many,TRBV12-3/TRBV12-4,TRBD1,TRBJ2-3,CASSRPGQGARNTQYF,TGTGCCAGCAGCCGTCCGGGACAGGGGGCGCGGAATACGCAGTATTTT
many,TRBV5-8,NA,TRBJ1-2,CASSSSYNYGYTF,TGTGCCAGCAGCTCTTCGTATAACTATGGCTACACCTTC
few,TRBV20-1,TRBD1,TRBJ1-2,CSASGQGANYGYTF,TGCAGTGCTAGTGGACAGGGGGCTAACTATGGCTACACCTTC
many,TRBV12-3/TRBV12-4,NA,TRBJ1-3,CASSLGGGNTIYF,TGTGCCAGCAGCTTGGGGGGTGGAAACACCATATATTTT
NA,TRBV12-3/TRBV12-4,NA,TRBJ1-2,CASSLRATNYGYTF,TGTGCCAGCAGTTTGAGGGCAACTAACTATGGCTACACCTTC
many,TRBV6-5,NA,TRBJ2-2,CASSYGTGELFF,TGTGCCAGCAGTTACGGCACCGGGGAGCTGTTTTTT
NA,TRBV7-9,NA,TRBJ2-2,CASRSQTPNTGELFF,TGTGCCAGCAGGTCCCAAACACCGAACACCGGGGAGCTGTTTTTT
few,TRBV5-1,NA,TRBJ2-2,CASGRTEPNTGELFF,TGCGCCAGCGGCCGCACAGAACCGAACACCGGGGAGCTGTTTTTT
NA,TRBV20-1,TRBD2,TRBJ2-3,CSARGPAGILDTQYF,TGCAGTGCTAGAGGCCCAGCGGGGATTCTCGATACGCAGTATTTT
NA,TRBV5-1,NA,TRBJ1-1,CASSLSMGGMNTEAFF,TGCGCCAGCAGCTTGTCTATGGGGGGTATGAACACTGAAGCTTTCTTT
few,TRBV12-5,NA,TRBJ1-1,CASGITVNTEAFF,TGTGCTAGTGGTATTACCGTGAACACTGAAGCTTTCTTT
NA,TRBV14,NA,TRBJ2-3,CASSKGRSTQYF,TGTGCCAGCAGCAAGGGCCGATCGACGCAGTATTTT
few,TRBV5-8,NA,TRBJ2-4,CASSSQGYIQYF,TGTGCCAGCAGCTCACAGGGTTACATTCAGTACTTC
few,TRBV28,TRBD1,TRBJ2-7,CASSGQVAEQYF,TGTGCCAGCAGTGGACAGGTGGCCGAGCAGTACTTC
many,TRBV20-1,NA,TRBJ2-1,CSAKDTNNEQFF,TGCAGTGCTAAAGATACGAACAATGAGCAGTTCTTC
NA,TRBV2,NA,TRBJ1-5,CASNSIGGSQPQHF,TGTGCCAGCAACAGCATCGGGGGTAGTCAGCCCCAGCATTTT
NA,TRBV19,NA,TRBJ1-5,CASSERLKSYSNQPQHF,TGTGCCAGTAGTGAAAGACTGAAATCCTATAGCAATCAGCCCCAGCATTTT
many,TRBV30,TRBD1,TRBJ1-1,CACRQGGTEAFF,TGTGCCTGTCGACAGGGGGGCACTGAAGCTTTCTTT
NA,TRBV6-2/TRBV6-3,TRBD1,TRBJ1-5,CASSWGQGDIGNQPQHF,TGTGCCAGCAGCTGGGGACAGGGTGACATTGGCAATCAGCCCCAGCATTTT
few,TRBV2,TRBD1,TRBJ2-2,CASSVPGQGSTGELFF,TGTGCCAGCAGTGTACCGGGACAGGGAAGCACCGGGGAGCTGTTTTTT
NA,TRBV6-2/TRBV6-3,NA,TRBJ2-5,CASSPPVETQYF,TGTGCCAGCAGCCCCCCCGTAGAGACCCAGTACTTC
many,TRBV29-1,NA,TRBJ2-7,CSVEDRGFEQYF,TGCAGCGTTGAAGACAGGGGTTTCGAGCAGTACTTC
few,TRBV5-1,TRBD1,TRBJ2-7,CASSGTTGGGVEQYF,TGCGCCAGCAGCGGCACGACAGGGGGCGGCGTCGAGCAGTACTTC
many,TRBV5-1,NA,TRBJ2-7,CASSPFRDNSYEQYF,TGCGCCAGCAGCCCCTTCCGGGACAACTCCTACGAGCAGTACTTC
NA,TRBV5-1,TRBD1,TRBJ1-6,CASSERTGGQSPLHF,TGCGCCAGCAGCGAGAGGACAGGGGGCCAATCACCCCTCCACTTT
many,TRBV12-3/TRBV12-4,NA,TRBJ2-5,CASTHANQETQYF,TGTGCCAGCACCCATGCTAACCAAGAGACCCAGTACTTC
NA,TRBV7-9,NA,TRBJ2-1,CASSGVGGYPKFF,TGTGCCAGCAGCGGTGTGGGGGGCTACCCGAAGTTCTTC
NA,TRBV5-1,TRBD1,TRBJ2-7,CASSQKTGASAEQYF,TGCGCCAGCAGCCAAAAGACAGGGGCCTCGGCGGAGCAGTACTTC
NA,TRBV11-3,NA,TRBJ2-3,CASSIPGGTQYF,TGTGCCAGCAGCATCCCCGGCGGGACGCAGTATTTT
few,TRBV24-1,NA,TRBJ1-1,CATSDKRVTEAFF,TGTGCCACCAGTGATAAAAGGGTAACTGAAGCTTTCTTT
few,TRBV6-2/TRBV6-3,NA,TRBJ2-3,CASNARVGDTQYF,TGTGCCAGCAACGCCAGGGTCGGGGATACGCAGTATTTT
many,TRBV7-9,TRBD1,TRBJ2-2,CASSPGQGNTGELFF,TGTGCCAGCAGCCCGGGACAGGGGAACACCGGGGAGCTGTTTTTT
many,TRBV7-9,TRBD2,TRBJ2-7,CASSFLADAYEQYF,TGTGCCAGCAGCTTTCTAGCGGACGCCTACGAGCAGTACTTC
many,TRBV10-3,NA,TRBJ1-1,CAIQSNTEAFF,TGTGCCATCCAGTCTAACACTGAAGCTTTCTTT
NA,TRBV7-9,NA,TRBJ2-1,CASSLVAYNEQFF,TGTGCCAGCAGCTTAGTAGCCTACAATGAGCAGTTCTTC
few,TRBV6-2/TRBV6-3,NA,TRBJ1-2,CASSKQGDSYGYTF,TGTGCCAGCAGCAAACAGGGTGACAGCTATGGCTACACCTTC